This T cell receptor beta chain was captured by sequencing in a study of blood T cell repertoires in COVID-19. In the study overall: The analysed material was cDNA or gDNA that came from T cells, B-cell-depleted T cells, or PBMCs.

Clones were read by immunoSEQ multiplex PCR, and TCRdb kept only the in-frame ones, dropping some. Of some 320,000 clones detected, about 90% appear once; the ten largest clones hold approximately 8%. The CDR3 sequence is 14 residues long. Per the germline V gene, CDR1 is SGHRS and CDR2 is YFSETQ. Trimming removed 1 base from V and 8 bases from J, with 13 bases in between. This clone was recorded a few times. This TCR came from a woman between 45 and 65 years old who had recovered from COVID-19. The sequenced sample consisted of peripheral blood. J is TRBJ2-1 and V is TRBV5-1; D is undetermined. DNA for the CDR3: TGCGCCAGCAGCTTGAGTATTGCGCATGATGAGCAGTTCTTC. Protein product: CASSLSIAHDEQFF.